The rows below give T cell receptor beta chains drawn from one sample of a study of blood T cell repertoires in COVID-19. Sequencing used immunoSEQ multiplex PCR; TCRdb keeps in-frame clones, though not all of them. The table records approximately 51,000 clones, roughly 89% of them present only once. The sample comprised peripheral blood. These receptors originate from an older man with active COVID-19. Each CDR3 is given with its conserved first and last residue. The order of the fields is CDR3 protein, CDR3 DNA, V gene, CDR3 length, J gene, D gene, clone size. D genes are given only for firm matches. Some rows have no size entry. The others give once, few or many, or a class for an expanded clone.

CDR3: CASSQERGTGFSPLHF
DNA: TGCGCCAGCAGCCAAGAGAGGGGGACAGGGTTTTCACCCCTCCACTTT
V: TRBV4-3
length: 16
J: TRBJ1-6
D: TRBD1
size: NA

CDR3: CAISDTGGKQPQHF
DNA: TGTGCCATCAGTGACACAGGGGGAAAACAGCCCCAGCATTTT
V: TRBV10-3
length: 14
J: TRBJ1-5
D: TRBD1
size: NA

CDR3: CASSPPGRATEAFF
DNA: TGTGCCAGCAGCCCACCAGGGAGGGCCACTGAAGCTTTCTTT
V: TRBV7-9
length: 14
J: TRBJ1-1
D: NA
size: once

CDR3: CASSVQRGTGELFF
DNA: TGTGCCAGTAGTGTCCAGCGGGGCACCGGGGAGCTGTTTTTT
V: TRBV19
length: 14
J: TRBJ2-2
D: TRBD2
size: NA

CDR3: CASSPRRGEGLGDTEAFF
DNA: TGTGCCAGCAGCCCCCGGAGGGGTGAGGGGTTGGGGGACACTGAAGCTTTCTTT
V: TRBV21-1
length: 18
J: TRBJ1-1
D: NA
size: NA

CDR3: CASSLISSGENEQFF
DNA: TGTGCCAGCAGCTTAATATCTAGCGGGGAAAATGAGCAGTTCTTC
V: TRBV7-9
length: 15
J: TRBJ2-1
D: TRBD2
size: NA

CDR3: CASSLSSTVNQPQHF
DNA: TGTGCCAGCAGCTTAAGCTCGACAGTCAATCAGCCCCAGCATTTT
V: TRBV7-8
length: 15
J: TRBJ1-5
D: NA
size: NA

CDR3: CAWSLQNEKLFF
DNA: TGTGCCTGGAGTTTACAGAATGAAAAACTGTTTTTT
V: TRBV30
length: 12
J: TRBJ1-4
D: NA
size: NA

CDR3: CARRVVGVRGYGYTF
DNA: TGTGCCAGAAGAGTTGTAGGGGTTCGAGGCTATGGCTACACCTTC
V: TRBV5-3
length: 15
J: TRBJ1-2
D: NA
size: NA

CDR3: CASRPSGGPDRETQYF
DNA: TGTGCCAGCAGACCCAGCGGGGGCCCTGACCGGGAGACCCAGTACTTC
V: TRBV3-1/TRBV3-2
length: 16
J: TRBJ2-5
D: TRBD2
size: NA

CDR3: CASSDEGGQGLDTQYF
DNA: TGTGCCAGCAGTGATGAGGGGGGACAGGGACTGGATACGCAGTATTTT
V: TRBV6-4
length: 16
J: TRBJ2-3
D: TRBD1
size: NA

CDR3: CASSRFRMGRRQDNYGYTF
DNA: TGTGCCAGCAGCAGATTTCGGATGGGGCGACGACAGGATAACTATGGCTACACCTTC
V: TRBV11-2
length: 19
J: TRBJ1-2
D: NA
size: NA

CDR3: CASSLGTANTGELFF
DNA: TGCGCCAGCAGCCTCGGGACAGCGAACACCGGGGAGCTGTTTTTT
V: TRBV5-1
length: 15
J: TRBJ2-2
D: TRBD1
size: NA

CDR3: CSASKAGELETQYF
DNA: TGCAGTGCTAGTAAGGCGGGGGAGTTAGAGACCCAGTACTTC
V: TRBV20-1
length: 14
J: TRBJ2-5
D: TRBD2
size: NA

CDR3: CASRQLASRGEQYF
DNA: TGTGCCAGCAGACAACTAGCGTCACGGGGTGAGCAGTACTTC
V: TRBV2
length: 14
J: TRBJ2-7
D: TRBD2
size: few

CDR3: CATSDSGLNTGELFF
DNA: TGTGCCACCAGTGATTCAGGGTTAAACACCGGGGAGCTGTTTTTT
V: TRBV24-1
length: 15
J: TRBJ2-2
D: NA
size: NA

CDR3: CASSSRMDKSVTQYF
DNA: TGTGCCAGCAGTTCCCGAATGGACAAATCGGTTACGCAGTATTTT
V: TRBV27
length: 15
J: TRBJ2-3
D: NA
size: NA

CDR3: CASSPDSLNTEAFF
DNA: TGTGCCAGCTCACCGGACAGCTTGAACACTGAAGCTTTCTTT
V: TRBV18
length: 14
J: TRBJ1-1
D: NA
size: NA

CDR3: CASSYRDTQYF
DNA: TGTGCCAGCAGTTACCGAGATACGCAGTATTTT
V: TRBV6-5
length: 11
J: TRBJ2-3
D: NA
size: NA

CDR3: CAWTLGSGNTIYF
DNA: TGTGCCTGGACTCTCGGGTCGGGGAACACCATATATTTT
V: TRBV30
length: 13
J: TRBJ1-3
D: NA
size: NA

CDR3: CSVVAGSFAEAFF
DNA: TGCAGCGTTGTTGCTGGGAGTTTCGCTGAAGCTTTCTTT
V: TRBV29-1
length: 13
J: TRBJ1-1
D: NA
size: NA

CDR3: CASMRDLIFHF
DNA: TGTGCCAGCATGCGGGATTTGATTTTCCACTTT
V: TRBV28
length: 11
J: TRBJ1-6
D: NA
size: NA

CDR3: CAARVGGGPNQPQHF
DNA: TGTGCCGCCCGGGTAGGGGGGGGGCCGAATCAGCCCCAGCATTTT
V: TRBV6-5
length: 15
J: TRBJ1-5
D: NA
size: NA

CDR3: CASSLLAGIFYNEQFF
DNA: TGTGCCAGCAGCTTATTAGCGGGTATATTTTACAATGAGCAGTTCTTC
V: TRBV7-8
length: 16
J: TRBJ2-1
D: TRBD2
size: NA

CDR3: CASSPDSYGYTF
DNA: TGTGCCAGTAGTCCAGACAGCTATGGCTACACCTTC
V: TRBV19
length: 12
J: TRBJ1-2
D: NA
size: NA

CDR3: CASAGYSLDSGGQSDTQYF
DNA: TGTGCCAGCGCCGGGTATTCTCTGGATAGCGGGGGGCAAAGCGATACGCAGTATTTT
V: TRBV7-6
length: 19
J: TRBJ2-3
D: TRBD2
size: NA

CDR3: CASSLARSSGNTIYF
DNA: TGTGCCAGCAGCTTGGCGAGGAGCTCTGGAAACACCATATATTTT
V: TRBV5-4
length: 15
J: TRBJ1-3
D: NA
size: NA

CDR3: CASSQTDRVSNYGYTF
DNA: TGTGCCAGCTCACAAACCGACAGGGTGTCTAACTATGGCTACACCTTC
V: TRBV18
length: 16
J: TRBJ1-2
D: TRBD1
size: NA

CDR3: CASSAVGAYEQYF
DNA: TGTGCCAGCAGCGCCGTGGGAGCCTACGAGCAGTACTTC
V: TRBV3-1/TRBV3-2
length: 13
J: TRBJ2-7
D: NA
size: NA

CDR3: CASSEGGAPLHF
DNA: TGTGCCAGCAGTGAGGGGGGAGCACCCCTCCACTTT
V: TRBV6-1
length: 12
J: TRBJ1-6
D: NA
size: NA

CDR3: CAPKGPTEKLFF
DNA: TGTGCCCCCAAGGGGCCTACTGAAAAACTGTTTTTT
V: TRBV24-1
length: 12
J: TRBJ1-4
D: NA
size: NA

CDR3: CASSLAGSGGFNEQFF
DNA: TGTGCCAGCAGCTTAGCTGGTAGCGGGGGTTTTAATGAGCAGTTCTTC
V: TRBV7-2
length: 16
J: TRBJ2-1
D: TRBD2
size: NA

CDR3: CASRDGGAANEKLFF
DNA: TGTGCCAGCAGAGACGGGGGGGCGGCTAATGAAAAACTGTTTTTT
V: TRBV2
length: 15
J: TRBJ1-4
D: NA
size: NA

CDR3: CASSSGQGARYTEAFF
DNA: TGTGCCAGCAGCTCAGGACAGGGGGCGCGATACACTGAAGCTTTCTTT
V: TRBV5-4
length: 16
J: TRBJ1-1
D: TRBD1
size: NA

CDR3: CASSSTSGGSYEQYF
DNA: TGTGCCAGCAGCTCAACTAGCGGGGGTTCCTACGAGCAGTACTTC
V: TRBV6-5
length: 15
J: TRBJ2-7
D: TRBD2
size: NA

CDR3: CASSVEMNTEAFF
DNA: TGTGCCAGCAGCGTGGAGATGAACACTGAAGCTTTCTTT
V: TRBV7-3
length: 13
J: TRBJ1-1
D: NA
size: NA

CDR3: CASTTLSGNTIYF
DNA: TGTGCCAGCACTACCCTCTCTGGAAACACCATATATTTT
V: TRBV25-1
length: 13
J: TRBJ1-3
D: NA
size: NA

CDR3: CSAGTRTEAFF
DNA: TGCAGTGCTGGAACCCGGACAGAAGCTTTCTTT
V: TRBV20-1
length: 11
J: TRBJ1-1
D: NA
size: NA

CDR3: CASDSKISNQPQHF
DNA: TGTGCATCGGACAGCAAAATTAGCAATCAGCCCCAGCATTTT
V: TRBV30
length: 14
J: TRBJ1-5
D: NA
size: NA

CDR3: CASSLAPGDGGNTIYF
DNA: TGTGCCAGCAGCTTAGCGCCGGGGGATGGGGGAAACACCATATATTTT
V: TRBV7-2
length: 16
J: TRBJ1-3
D: NA
size: NA

CDR3: CAWSGIDKGWGNQPQHF
DNA: TGTGCCTGGTCCGGGATAGACAAGGGTTGGGGCAATCAGCCCCAGCATTTT
V: TRBV30
length: 17
J: TRBJ1-5
D: NA
size: NA

CDR3: CATRVRANSYNEQFF
DNA: TGTGCCACCCGGGTGCGAGCAAACTCCTACAATGAGCAGTTCTTC
V: TRBV6-4
length: 15
J: TRBJ2-1
D: NA
size: NA

CDR3: CASSRGLAGISYNEQFF
DNA: TGCGCCAGCAGCCGGGGACTTGCGGGTATCTCCTACAATGAGCAGTTCTTC
V: TRBV4-1
length: 17
J: TRBJ2-1
D: NA
size: NA

CDR3: CASGAHTDTQYF
DNA: TGTGCCTCAGGGGCCCACACAGATACGCAGTATTTT
V: TRBV10-3
length: 12
J: TRBJ2-3
D: NA
size: NA

CDR3: CASSQQKGGREYNQPQHF
DNA: TGCGCCAGCAGCCAACAAAAAGGAGGGCGCGAATACAATCAGCCCCAGCATTTT
V: TRBV4-1
length: 18
J: TRBJ1-5
D: NA
size: NA

CDR3: CASSEGQGSHYGYTF
DNA: TGTGCCAGCAGCGAGGGACAGGGATCCCACTATGGCTACACCTTC
V: TRBV5-4
length: 15
J: TRBJ1-2
D: TRBD1
size: NA

CDR3: CASTGTANTGELFF
DNA: TGTGCCAGCACCGGGACAGCAAACACCGGGGAGCTGTTTTTT
V: TRBV9
length: 14
J: TRBJ2-2
D: TRBD1
size: NA

CDR3: CASSYSNGGANEQYF
DNA: TGTGCCAGCAGTTACTCGAACGGGGGGGCAAACGAGCAGTACTTC
V: TRBV6-2/TRBV6-3
length: 15
J: TRBJ2-7
D: TRBD2
size: NA

CDR3: CASSSPSGGADEQFF
DNA: TGTGCCAGCAGTTCGCCTAGCGGGGGGGCCGATGAGCAGTTCTTC
V: TRBV27
length: 15
J: TRBJ2-1
D: TRBD2
size: NA

CDR3: CASRTGTGGNEQFF
DNA: TGTGCCAGCAGGACGGGGACAGGGGGCAATGAGCAGTTCTTC
V: TRBV6-6
length: 14
J: TRBJ2-1
D: TRBD1
size: NA

CDR3: CASSYPGLGTDTQYF
DNA: TGTGCCAGCAGTTACCCTGGACTAGGTACAGATACGCAGTATTTT
V: TRBV6-6
length: 15
J: TRBJ2-3
D: TRBD2
size: NA

CDR3: CASSYSGGNARYSYEQYF
DNA: TGTGCCAGCAGTTATTCAGGGGGCAACGCGCGCTATTCCTACGAGCAGTACTTC
V: TRBV6-2/TRBV6-3
length: 18
J: TRBJ2-7
D: TRBD1
size: NA

CDR3: CASSYSSDYGYTF
DNA: TGTGCCAGCAGTTACTCAAGCGACTATGGCTACACCTTC
V: TRBV6-2/TRBV6-3
length: 13
J: TRBJ1-2
D: NA
size: NA